A selection of T cell receptor beta chains follows, all from one sample in a study of blood T cells in healthy people across ages. One entry per CDR3 protein results from TCRdb running MiXCR on the 5' RACE reads. The sample lists around 2 million distinct CDR3 sequences, roughly two fifths seen once, with 20% to 25% in the top ten. Sequencing was done on a sample of blood. All receptors come from a human donor in good health. Each CDR3 is given without its conserved first and last residue.

J: TRBJ2-5
V: TRBV10-3
CDR3: AISVSGGDQETQY

J: TRBJ2-7
V: TRBV5-6
CDR3: ASSLLLEPYGQY

J: TRBJ1-2
V: TRBV21-1
CDR3: AHEGDRAANYGYT

J: TRBJ2-1
V: TRBV4-2
CDR3: ASSQDGTGYEQF

J: TRBJ2-3
V: TRBV18
CDR3: ASSPSRADTQY

J: TRBJ1-2
V: TRBV7-2
CDR3: ASTSTGENYGYT

J: TRBJ1-5
V: TRBV12-3/TRBV12-4
CDR3: ASSSQGSRQPQH

J: TRBJ2-5
V: TRBV3-1
CDR3: ASSQDGGGYIATQY

J: TRBJ1-2
V: TRBV12-3/TRBV12-4
CDR3: ASSASYGYT

J: TRBJ2-5
V: TRBV12-3/TRBV12-4
CDR3: ASSTLGVAGDQETQY

J: TRBJ2-7
V: TRBV7-2
CDR3: ASSLIRDRGKQY

J: TRBJ1-5
V: TRBV27
CDR3: ASSSVGGNQPQH

J: TRBJ2-7
V: TRBV9
CDR3: ASSVGVGLYEQY

J: TRBJ2-3
V: TRBV5-1
CDR3: ASSLVWSSSTGTQY

J: TRBJ1-4
V: TRBV6-1
CDR3: ASSEAKGNEKLF

J: TRBJ1-1
V: TRBV29-1
CDR3: SVETGLVAF

J: NA
V: TRBV7-9
CDR3: ASLGGAGTSYEQY

J: TRBJ2-5
V: TRBV7-9
CDR3: ASSPLHQGAQETQY

J: TRBJ2-3
V: TRBV5-1
CDR3: ASSPDSTSGTDTQY

J: TRBJ2-7
V: TRBV7-9
CDR3: ASSSGTSGGSYEQY

J: TRBJ2-1
V: TRBV5-6
CDR3: ASSLTGTRWEQF

J: TRBJ2-3
V: TRBV24-1
CDR3: ATSDPQVRTDTQY

J: TRBJ2-3
V: TRBV24-1
CDR3: ATSDLSGGITDTQY

J: TRBJ2-4
V: TRBV6-2/TRBV6-3
CDR3: ASSRPPGNIQY

J: TRBJ2-7
V: TRBV7-2
CDR3: ASSLTTLEEQY

J: TRBJ2-7
V: TRBV5-1
CDR3: ASSPGQTRGSYEQY

J: TRBJ1-4
V: TRBV7-6
CDR3: ASSLEYPGTGDEKLF

J: TRBJ2-7
V: TRBV28
CDR3: VSSLNRGYEQY

J: TRBJ2-1
V: TRBV20-1
CDR3: SARDNAGGYNEQF

J: TRBJ1-2
V: TRBV27
CDR3: ASRDSGFGRRFDYGYT